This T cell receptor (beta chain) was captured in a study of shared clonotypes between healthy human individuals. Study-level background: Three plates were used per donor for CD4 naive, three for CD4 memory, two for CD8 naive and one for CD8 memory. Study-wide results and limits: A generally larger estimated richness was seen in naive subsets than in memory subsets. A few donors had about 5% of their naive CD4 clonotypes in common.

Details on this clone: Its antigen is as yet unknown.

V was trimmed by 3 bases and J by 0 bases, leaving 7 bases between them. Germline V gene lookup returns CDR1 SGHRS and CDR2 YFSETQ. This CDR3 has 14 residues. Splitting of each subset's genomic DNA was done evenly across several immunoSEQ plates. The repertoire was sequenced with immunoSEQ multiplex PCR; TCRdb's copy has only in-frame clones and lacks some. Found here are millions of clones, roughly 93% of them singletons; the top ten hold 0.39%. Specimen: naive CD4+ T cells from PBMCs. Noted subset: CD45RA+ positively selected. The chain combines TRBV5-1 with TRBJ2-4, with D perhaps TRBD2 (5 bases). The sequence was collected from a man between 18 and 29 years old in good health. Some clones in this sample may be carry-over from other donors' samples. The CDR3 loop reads CASSSGEAKNIQYF. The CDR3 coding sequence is TGCGCCAGCAGCTCCGGGGAAGCCAAAAACATTCAGTACTTC.